Listed here are 15 T cell receptor beta chains from one sample, sequenced in a study of vaccination and CD4 T cells after COVID-19. An Oncomine TCR Beta short-read assay was used to sequence the DNA from cultured CD4+ T cells. TCRdb redid the calling of the PCR reads with MiXCR, one entry per CDR3 protein. The data hold 13,000 to 15,000 distinct CDR3 sequences, with around 61% observed a single time. The treatment denotes: approximately 10-day PBMC culture with coronavirus spike peptide pools or control peptides (ViraFEST assay). No antigen has been assigned to these receptors. Sequencing was done on a sample of CD4+ T cells from blood, cultured in vitro. These receptor sequences come from a human donor who had recovered from COVID-19.

This clonotype was recorded once. The rearrangement links TRBV30 to TRBJ2-7, with 12 positions matching TRBD2. Trimming at V came to 1 base and at J to 7 bases, leaving 2 bases not matched to a gene. Germline values: CDR1 GTSNPN, CDR2 SVGIG (reference sequence). This CDR3 is built from 13 residues. The CDR3 loop reads CAWSGLAGEEQYF. DNA for the CDR3: TGTGCCTGGAGTGGACTAGCGGGAGAAGAGCAGTACTTC.

This clonotype was found a few times. The chain uses TRBV20-1 and TRBJ2-1, with 10 nucleotides matching TRBD2. J gave up 3 bases and V 1 base, and 6 bases lay outside the gene matches. CDR3 length equals 16 residues. Germline loops: CDR1 DFQATT, CDR2 SNEGSKA (reference sequence). The CDR3 sequence: CSARAPGLAYYNEQFF. CDR3 coding DNA: TGCAGTGCTAGAGCTCCGGGACTAGCGTACTACAATGAGCAGTTCTTC.

In this sample, this clonotype turned up a few times. The V gene is TRBV15, the J gene TRBJ1-1; maybe TRBD1 (5 bases). This CDR3 has 12 amino acids. Germline lookup yields CDR1 LNHNV and CDR2 YYDKDF (reference sequence). The V gene lost 5 bases and the J gene lost 5 bases, with 9 bases spanning the gap. For the CDR3, the DNA is TGTGCCACCAGCCGCCGGGGGACTGAAGCTTTCTTT. It yields the protein CATSRRGTEAFF. Based on the CDR3 plus reference TRBV15 and TRBJ1-1, the full variable domain is DAMVIQNPRYQVTQFGKPVTLSCSQTLNHNVMYWYQQKSSQAPKLLFHYYDKDFNNEADTPDNFQSRRPNTSFCFLDIRSPGLGDTAMYLCATSRRGTEAFFGQGTRLTVV.

Note on this clonotype: No DNA is shown, since the ends of the CDR3 on it are uncertain; the CDR3 is the one TCRdb lists. V usage is TRBV7-5 and J usage is TRBJ2-1; no DNA check was done on the table's D call, TRBD2. TRBV7-5 is a pseudogene locus. From its first to its last residue, the CDR3 has 16 amino acids. CDR3 protein: CISVPEAYSRGHEQFF.

The chain has TRBV20-1 and TRBJ2-7; 8 nucleotides line up with TRBD2. The junction had 11 bases not matched to a gene; V was cut back by 3 bases and J by 4 bases. This CDR3 has 15 amino acids. The germline V gene has CDR1 DFQATT and CDR2 SNEGSKA (reference sequence). This CDR3 is CSARGSGTSAYEQYF. CDR3 bases: TGCAGTGCTAGGGGATCCGGGACTAGTGCTTACGAGCAGTACTTC.

This chain connects TRBV11-3 to TRBJ2-5; D is perhaps TRBD1 (5 bases). The CDR3 runs to 14 residues. Germline V lookup: CDR1 SGHNT, CDR2 YENEEA. V lost 10 bases and J 3 bases, leaving 18 bases between the germline ends. The CDR3 DNA follows: TGTGCCATCCACAGGTTGCAGGAGAAAGAGACCCAGTACTTC. Its translation: CAIHRLQEKETQYF.

The J gene is TRBJ2-7, the V gene TRBV11-2; D is unclear. V was clipped by 0 bases and J by 3 bases, with 9 bases between them. This CDR3 is built from 14 residues. Germline loops: CDR1 SGHAT, CDR2 FQNNGV. The CDR3 nucleotides read TGTGCCAGCAGCTTAGACGGCAGAAACTACGAGCAGTACTTC. Translated: CASSLDGRNYEQYF.

This clonotype was counted a few times. This rearrangement joins TRBV29-1 to TRBJ1-2, with D uncertain. The V gene lost 1 base and the J gene lost 6 bases, with 6 bases spanning the gap. Germline V gene data show CDR1 as SQVTM and CDR2 as ANQGSEA. The CDR3 loop spans 11 amino acids. CDR3 residues: CSVEGYDGYTF. In DNA form, the CDR3 reads TGCAGCGTTGAAGGGTATGATGGCTACACCTTC. Together with reference TRBV29-1 and TRBJ1-2, the CDR3 gives the full variable domain: SAVISQKPSRDICQRGTSLTIQCQVDSQVTMMFWYRQQPGQSLTLIATANQGSEATYESGFVIDKFPISRPNLTFSTLTVSNMSPEDSSIYLCSVEGYDGYTFGSGTRLTVV.

There are a few counts of this clonotype. The chain employs TRBV20-1 and TRBJ2-1; TRBD2 is a possible D gene (5 bases). The V end was cut by 3 bases, the J end by 1 base, with 10 bases between. The CDR3 runs to 14 residues. Germline CDR1 DFQATT, CDR2 SNEGSKA (reference sequence). The CDR3 DNA sequence: TGCAGTGCTAGCAGTTGGAGGTCCTACAATGAGCAGTTCTTC. It is translated as CSASSWRSYNEQFF.

This chain connects TRBV5-5 to TRBJ2-5; D is ambiguous. Germline loops: CDR1 SGHKS, CDR2 YYEKEE (reference sequence). CDR3 length: 14 residues. Trimming removed 4 bases from V and 2 bases from J, with 12 bases in between. DNA of the CDR3: TGTGCCAGCAGCCCCGAAGGCGGTCAAGAGACCCAGTACTTC. Translated: CASSPEGGQETQYF.

This chain joins TRBV5-1 and TRBJ2-2; D gene ambiguous. The CDR3 spans 14 residues. Per germline, CDR1 SGHRS and CDR2 YFSETQ. The V end lost 0 bases, the J end lost 6 bases, and 9 bases lay between the germline ends. As DNA, the CDR3 is TGCGCCAGCAGCTTGGGACGGCCTTCCGGGGAGCTGTTTTTT. It translates to CASSLGRPSGELFF.

This clonotype has just a few counts. The CDR3 nucleotides are TGCAGTGCTAGAGAGGCTCTCTCCTACAATGAGCAGTTCTTC. As protein: CSAREALSYNEQFF. The J gene is TRBJ2-1, the V gene TRBV20-1, with D uncertain. Germline loops: CDR1 DFQATT, CDR2 SNEGSKA (reference sequence). CDR3 size: 14 residues. V dropped 0 bases and J dropped 0 bases, with 6 bases sitting between them.

The chain has TRBV6-1 and TRBJ2-5, with 7 bases aligning to TRBD1. This CDR3 is 12 amino acids long. The germline V gene has CDR1 MNHNS and CDR2 SASEGT. Trimming cost V 8 bases and J 4 bases; bases outside gene matches: 4. The CDR3 region is CASRTGRETQYF. In nucleotides, the CDR3 is TGTGCCAGCCGGACAGGTCGAGAGACCCAGTACTTC.

The chain uses TRBV11-2 and TRBJ1-2; D remains unclear. The CDR3 loop spans 12 amino acids. CDR1 is SGHAT, CDR2 FQNNGV, per germline. Trimming left V 5 bases short and J 4 bases short, with 8 bases between. The CDR3 DNA reads TGTGCCAGCAGCCTTGCGGGCTATGGCTACACCTTC. It yields the protein CASSLAGYGYTF.

This clonotype was observed a few times. V usage is TRBV7-9 and J usage is TRBJ2-5; D ambiguous. This CDR3 spans 12 amino acids. Trimming pared 5 bases from V and 5 bases from J, leaving 9 bases between. Germline-derived CDR1 and CDR2 are SEHNR and FQNEAQ (reference sequence). CDR3 bases: TGTGCCAGCAGCCTCGGATGGGAGACCCAGTACTTC. This sequence encodes CASSLGWETQYF.